This passage covers 19 T cell receptor beta chains from one sample sequenced in a study of cytotoxic CD8 clonotypes in ibrutinib-treated CLL. The assay was immunoSEQ multiplex PCR, and TCRdb's table has in-frame clones only and misses some. The table lists some 200,000 clones, over 60% of them singletons. This sample comprised PBMCs, obtained after 24 months of ibrutinib treatment. These receptors all stem from a human donor with chronic lymphocytic leukemia.

The chain is built from TRBV30 and TRBJ2-7; the match to TRBD1 covers 7 bases. With 2 bases clipped from V and 7 bases from J, the junction kept 8 bases outside the gene matches. Germline lookup yields CDR1 GTSNPN and CDR2 SVGIG (reference sequence). This CDR3 is built from 13 residues. The CDR3: CAWSPTGVGEQYF. The CDR3 nucleotides are TGTGCCTGGAGTCCCACAGGGGTGGGGGAGCAGTACTTC.

This clone has a handful of counts. The chain links TRBV27 to TRBJ2-1, with TRBD2 matching over 10 bases. This CDR3 spans 15 amino acids. The ends lost 4 bases at V and 4 bases at J; junction bases unmatched: 4. CDR1 MNHEY and CDR2 SMNVEV come from the germline V gene (reference sequence). CDR3: CASSSLAGGYNEQFF. The CDR3, as DNA: TGTGCCAGCAGTTCCTTAGCGGGAGGTTACAATGAGCAGTTCTTC.

J is TRBJ1-1 and V is TRBV5-1; 9 bases align to TRBD1. The CDR3 contains 15 residues. V shed 3 bases, J shed 2 bases, and the junction held 5 bases outside the gene matches. CDR1 and CDR2 from the germline V gene are SGHRS and YFSETQ. The CDR3 sequence: CASSWQTGGNTEAFF. CDR3 nucleotide sequence: TGCGCCAGCAGCTGGCAGACAGGGGGTAACACTGAAGCTTTCTTT.

The rearrangement joins TRBV10-3 to TRBJ2-7, with 10 bases identical to TRBD2. Germline V CDR1 and CDR2: ENHRY, SYGVKD. Losses at the gene ends were 4 bases for V and 6 bases for J; bases not matched to a gene: 6. This CDR3 is built from 14 residues. Here the CDR3 DNA reads TGTGCCATCAGTGGTACTAGCGGGATCGTCGAGCAGTACTTC. The encoded protein is CAISGTSGIVEQYF.

V usage is TRBV10-2 and J usage is TRBJ2-5; TRBD1 aligns across 9 bases. Germline-derived CDR1 and CDR2 are WSHSY and SAAADI. The CDR3 is 16 residues long. Trimming cost V 4 bases and J 5 bases; bases outside gene matches: 11. The CDR3 DNA reads as TGCGCCAGCAGTGCCAGGACGGGACAGGGTAGGGAGACCCAGTACTTC. It specifies CASSARTGQGRETQYF.

A few counts support this clone. V usage is TRBV19 and J usage is TRBJ2-6; possible D gene TRBD1, 6 bases. Germline V gene data show CDR1 as LNHDA and CDR2 as SQIVND (reference sequence). The CDR3 is 16 amino acids. Trimming shortened V by 5 bases and J by 3 bases, and 14 bases separated the two germline ends. The CDR3: CASSALGGIGANVLTF. In nucleotides, the CDR3 is TGTGCCAGTAGTGCTTTAGGGGGAATTGGGGCCAACGTCCTGACTTTC.

The chain has TRBV30 and TRBJ2-7; a weak D match, TRBD1 (5 bases). V lost 2 bases and J lost 2, with 13 bases in between. The CDR3 is made up of 14 amino acids. CDR1 GTSNPN and CDR2 SVGIG come from the germline V gene (reference sequence). DNA of the CDR3: TGTGCCTGGAGTTCCACCGGACATCCCTACGAGCAGTACTTC. The encoded protein is CAWSSTGHPYEQYF.

The chain links TRBV19 to TRBJ1-4; D is unresolved. Trimming took off 3 bases at V and 6 bases at J, with 17 bases between the two ends. Germline CDR1 and CDR2: LNHDA and SQIVND (reference sequence). The CDR3 has 16 residues. Written as DNA, the CDR3 is TGTGCCAGTAGTATGTCCTTCGGGCCATGGGATGAAAAACTGTTTTTT. The encoded protein is CASSMSFGPWDEKLFF. Full variable domain (rest looked up from reference TRBV19 and TRBJ1-4): DGGITQSPKYLFRKEGQNVTLSCEQNLNHDAMYWYRQDPGQGLRLIYYSQIVNDFQKGDIAEGYSVSREKKESFPLTVTSAQKNPTAFYLCASSMSFGPWDEKLFFGSGTQLSVL.

This clone was observed a handful of times. The genes are TRBV10-1 and TRBJ2-1; the D gene is possibly TRBD2 (5 bases). V was trimmed by 1 base and J by 0 bases, leaving 13 bases between them. CDR1 and CDR2 from the germline V gene are WNHNN and SYGVQD (reference sequence). This CDR3 region has 17 residues. In nucleotides, the CDR3 is TGCGCCAGCAGTGAGTACAAGCGGCTTAGCTCCTACAATGAGCAGTTCTTC. Amino acids: CASSEYKRLSSYNEQFF.

The chain joins TRBV20-1 to TRBJ2-5; D ambiguous. Germline V lookup: CDR1 DFQATT, CDR2 SNEGSKA (reference sequence). This CDR3 is 9 amino acids long. Trimming removed 2 bases at V and 6 bases at J, with 1 base between. The CDR3 loop is CSARKTQYF. As DNA, the CDR3 is TGCAGTGCTAGAAAGACCCAGTACTTC.

This clone was seen a handful of times. The chain recombines TRBV6-5 with TRBJ2-3; possible D gene TRBD2, 7 bases. Looked up from germline, CDR1 is MNHEY and CDR2 is SVGAGI. The CDR3 has 15 residues. V gave up 5 bases and J gave up 8 bases, with 20 bases separating them. The CDR3 loop is CASSPYGGTHGTQYF. Written as DNA, the CDR3 is TGTGCCAGCAGTCCCTACGGGGGGACACATGGTACGCAGTATTTT.

As for this clone: This same CDR3 is encoded by further DNA sequences in the sample. The V and J genes are TRBV29-1 and TRBJ2-3; 9 positions match TRBD2. The ends lost 6 bases at V and 1 base at J; junction bases unmatched: 2. The CDR3 has 13 amino acids. The germline CDR1 and CDR2 sequences are SQVTM and ANQGSEA. CDR3 protein: CSVIAGGTDTQYF. The CDR3 nucleotides read TGCAGCGTCATAGCGGGAGGCACAGATACGCAGTATTTT.

The genes are TRBV4-1 and TRBJ1-2, with D unclear. The CDR3 has 16 amino acids. Germline V gene sequence: CDR1 MGHRA, CDR2 YSYEKL. V was clipped by 1 base and J by 7 bases, with 19 bases between them. DNA of the CDR3: TGCGCCAGCAGCCAAGCAGCAATGAGCGCTACTGGTGGCTACACCTTC. It codes for CASSQAAMSATGGYTF.

This clone was seen just once. The chain joins TRBV5-1 to TRBJ2-3; 9 bases map to TRBD1. The germline V gene encodes CDR1 SGHRS and CDR2 YFSETQ. The CDR3 is 14 residues long. V shed 3 bases and J 3 bases; nucleotides not matched to a gene: 2. Here the CDR3 DNA reads TGCGCCAGCAGCTGGGGACAGGGAACAGATACGCAGTATTTT. Protein product: CASSWGQGTDTQYF.

The chain carries TRBV6-5 and TRBJ2-1, with 9 bases lining up with TRBD1. CDR3 length: 15 amino acids. CDR1 is MNHEY and CDR2 is SVGAGI in the germline V gene. V shed 8 bases and J 10 bases; nucleotides not matched to a gene: 15. For the CDR3, the DNA is TGTGCCAGCGTCGATTCTGGGACAGGGATCGGGGAGCAGTTCTTC. Residues: CASVDSGTGIGEQFF.

The CDR3 nucleotides are TGCGCCAGCAGCTTGGACGGAGGGAACCAGGAGCAGTACTTC. It specifies CASSLDGGNQEQYF. V usage is TRBV5-1 and J usage is TRBJ2-7, with D possibly being TRBD2 (6 bases). From germline, CDR1 is SGHRS and CDR2 YFSETQ. Trimming removed 0 bases from V and 7 bases from J, with 14 bases in between. The CDR3 contains 14 residues. Filled out from reference TRBV5-1 and TRBJ2-7, the complete variable domain reads KAGVTQTPRYLIKTRGQQVTLSCSPISGHRSVSWYQQTPGQGLQFLFEYFSETQRNKGNFPGRFSGRQFSNSRSEMNVSTLELGDSALYLCASSLDGGNQEQYFGPGTRLTVT.

The J gene is TRBJ2-7, the V gene TRBV5-5, with 9 bases fitting TRBD2. Unmatched junction bases numbered 7, after V lost 2 bases and J lost 7 bases. This CDR3 contains 14 residues. Germline CDR1 reads SGHKS; CDR2 reads YYEKEE (reference sequence). This chain's CDR3 is CASSLLAGRSEQYF. The CDR3 bases are TGTGCCAGCAGCTTACTAGCGGGTCGCTCTGAGCAGTACTTC.

The chain joins TRBV20-1 to TRBJ1-1; D not certain. Trimming removed 4 bases at V and 0 bases at J, with 3 bases between. The CDR3 runs 11 residues. Germline lookup yields CDR1 DFQATT and CDR2 SNEGSKA (reference sequence). CDR3 sequence reads: CSANMNTEAFF. In DNA form, the CDR3 reads TGCAGTGCTAATATGAACACTGAAGCTTTCTTT.

This clone has just one count. This chain links TRBV6-1 with TRBJ2-5; TRBD1 aligns across 8 bases. CDR3 size: 16 residues. CDR1 and CDR2 from the germline V gene are MNHNS and SASEGT. Losses at the gene ends were 5 bases for V and 1 base for J; bases not matched to a gene: 9. The DNA for the CDR3 is TGTGCCAGCAGTCAAGGACAGGGAGTCCTCCAAGAGACCCAGTACTTC. It specifies CASSQGQGVLQETQYF.